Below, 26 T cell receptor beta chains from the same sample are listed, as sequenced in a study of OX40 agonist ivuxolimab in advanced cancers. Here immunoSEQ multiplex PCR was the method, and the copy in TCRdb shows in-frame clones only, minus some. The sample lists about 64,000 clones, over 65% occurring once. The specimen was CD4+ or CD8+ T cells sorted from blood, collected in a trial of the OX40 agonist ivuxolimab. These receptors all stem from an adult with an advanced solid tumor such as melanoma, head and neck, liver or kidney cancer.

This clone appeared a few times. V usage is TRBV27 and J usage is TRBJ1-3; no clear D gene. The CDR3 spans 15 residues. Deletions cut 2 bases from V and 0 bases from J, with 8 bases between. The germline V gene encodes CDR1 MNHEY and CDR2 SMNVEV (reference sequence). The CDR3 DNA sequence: TGTGCCAGCAGTTTAGGGCAGAACTCTGGAAACACCATATATTTT. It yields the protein CASSLGQNSGNTIYF.

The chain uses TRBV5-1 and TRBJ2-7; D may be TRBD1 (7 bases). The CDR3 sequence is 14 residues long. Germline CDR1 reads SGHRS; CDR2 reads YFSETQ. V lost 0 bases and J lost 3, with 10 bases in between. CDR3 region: CASSLGQGGYEQYF. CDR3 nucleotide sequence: TGCGCCAGCAGCTTGGGACAGGGAGGCTACGAGCAGTACTTC.

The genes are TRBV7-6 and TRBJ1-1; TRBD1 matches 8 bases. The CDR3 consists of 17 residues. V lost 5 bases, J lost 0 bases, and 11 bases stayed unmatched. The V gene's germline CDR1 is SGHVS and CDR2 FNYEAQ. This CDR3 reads CASSVFGTGKLNTEAFF. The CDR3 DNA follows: TGTGCCAGCAGCGTTTTCGGGACAGGAAAGTTGAACACTGAAGCTTTCTTT.

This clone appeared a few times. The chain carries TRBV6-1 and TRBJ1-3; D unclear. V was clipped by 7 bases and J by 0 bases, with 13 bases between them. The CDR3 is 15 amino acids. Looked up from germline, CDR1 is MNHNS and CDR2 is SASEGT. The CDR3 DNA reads TGTGCCAGCACTCCGACTGAGTACTCTGGAAACACCATATATTTT. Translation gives CASTPTEYSGNTIYF.

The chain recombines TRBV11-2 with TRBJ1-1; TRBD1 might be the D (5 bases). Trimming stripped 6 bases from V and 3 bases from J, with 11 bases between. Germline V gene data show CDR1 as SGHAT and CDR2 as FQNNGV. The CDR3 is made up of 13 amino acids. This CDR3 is CASSLAGDTEAFF. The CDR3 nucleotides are TGTGCCAGCAGTCTAGCGGGGGACACTGAAGCTTTCTTT.

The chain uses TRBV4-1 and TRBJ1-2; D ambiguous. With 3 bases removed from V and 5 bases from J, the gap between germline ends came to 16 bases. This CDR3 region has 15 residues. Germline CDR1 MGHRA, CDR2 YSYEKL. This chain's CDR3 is CASSQTFKEGYGYTF. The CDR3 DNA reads TGCGCCAGCAGCCAGACTTTTAAGGAAGGGTATGGCTACACCTTC.

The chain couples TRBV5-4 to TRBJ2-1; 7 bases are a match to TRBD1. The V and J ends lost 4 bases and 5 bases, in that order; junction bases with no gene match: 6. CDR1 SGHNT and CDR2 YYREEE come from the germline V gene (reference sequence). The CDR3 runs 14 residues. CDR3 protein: CASSIDRDDNEQFF. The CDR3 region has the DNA TGTGCCAGCAGCATTGACAGGGATGACAATGAGCAGTTCTTC.

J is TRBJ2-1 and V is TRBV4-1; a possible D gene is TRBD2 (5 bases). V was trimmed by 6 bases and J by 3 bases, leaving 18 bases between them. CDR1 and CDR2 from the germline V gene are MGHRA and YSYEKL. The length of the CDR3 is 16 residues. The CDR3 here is CASSQSPSGVYNEQFF. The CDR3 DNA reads TGCGCCAGCAGTCAGTCCCCCAGCGGAGTCTACAATGAGCAGTTCTTC.

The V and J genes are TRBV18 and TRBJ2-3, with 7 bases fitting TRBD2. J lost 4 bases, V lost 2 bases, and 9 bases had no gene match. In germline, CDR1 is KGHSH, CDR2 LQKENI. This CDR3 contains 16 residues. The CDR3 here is CASSPFYERGADTQYF. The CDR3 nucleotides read TGTGCCAGCTCACCATTCTACGAGCGGGGTGCAGATACGCAGTATTTT.

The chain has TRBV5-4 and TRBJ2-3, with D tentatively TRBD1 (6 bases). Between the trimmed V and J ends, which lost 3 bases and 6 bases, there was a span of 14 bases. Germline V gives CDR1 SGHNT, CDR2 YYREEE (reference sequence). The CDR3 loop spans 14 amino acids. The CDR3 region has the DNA TGTGCCAGCAGCTCGCCGGCAGGGGCGGATACGCAGTATTTT. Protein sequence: CASSSPAGADTQYF.

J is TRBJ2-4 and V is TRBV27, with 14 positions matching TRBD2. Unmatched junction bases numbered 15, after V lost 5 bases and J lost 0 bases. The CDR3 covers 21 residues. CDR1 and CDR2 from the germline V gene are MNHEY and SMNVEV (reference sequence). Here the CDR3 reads CASSPKTSGGAVSIAKNIQYF. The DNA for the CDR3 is TGTGCCAGCAGTCCTAAGACTAGCGGGGGGGCCGTTTCCATAGCCAAAAACATTCAGTACTTC.

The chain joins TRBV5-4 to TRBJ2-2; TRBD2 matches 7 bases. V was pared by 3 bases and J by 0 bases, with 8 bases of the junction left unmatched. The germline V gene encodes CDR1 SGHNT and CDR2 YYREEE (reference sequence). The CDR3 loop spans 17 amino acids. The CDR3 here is CASSSVGGGANTGELFF. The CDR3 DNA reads TGTGCCAGCAGCTCCGTAGGTGGGGGGGCGAACACCGGGGAGCTGTTTTTT.

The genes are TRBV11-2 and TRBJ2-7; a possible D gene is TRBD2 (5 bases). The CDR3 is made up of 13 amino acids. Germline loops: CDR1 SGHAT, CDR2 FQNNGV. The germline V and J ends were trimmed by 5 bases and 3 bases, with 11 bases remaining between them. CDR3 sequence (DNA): TGTGCCAGCAGCCGGCCGGGGAGCTACGAGCAGTACTTC. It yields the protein CASSRPGSYEQYF.

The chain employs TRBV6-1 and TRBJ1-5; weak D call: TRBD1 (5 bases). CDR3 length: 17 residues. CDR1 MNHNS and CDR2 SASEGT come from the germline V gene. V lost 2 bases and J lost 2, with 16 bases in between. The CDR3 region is CASSERVGRVGNQPQHF. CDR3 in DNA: TGTGCCAGCAGTGAACGTGTTGGCAGGGTGGGCAATCAGCCCCAGCATTTT.

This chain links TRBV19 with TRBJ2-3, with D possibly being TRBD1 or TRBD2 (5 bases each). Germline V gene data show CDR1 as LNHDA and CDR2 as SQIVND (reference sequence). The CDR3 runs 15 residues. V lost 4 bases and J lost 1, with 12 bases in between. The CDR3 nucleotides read TGTGCCAGTAGTACCATGGGGGACCGCACAGATACGCAGTATTTT. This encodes CASSTMGDRTDTQYF.

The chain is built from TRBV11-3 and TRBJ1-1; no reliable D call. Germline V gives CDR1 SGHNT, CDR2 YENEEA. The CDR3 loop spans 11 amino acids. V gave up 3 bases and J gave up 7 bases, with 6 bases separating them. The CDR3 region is CASSLRYEAFF. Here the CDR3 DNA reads TGTGCCAGCAGCTTGAGATATGAAGCTTTCTTT.

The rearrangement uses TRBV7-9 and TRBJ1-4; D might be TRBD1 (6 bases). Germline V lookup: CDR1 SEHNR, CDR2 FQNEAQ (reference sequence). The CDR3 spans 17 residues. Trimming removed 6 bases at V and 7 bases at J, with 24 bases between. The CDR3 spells CASRPPVGTGQGEKLFF. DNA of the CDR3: TGTGCCAGCAGACCCCCTGTTGGCACGGGACAAGGTGAAAAACTGTTTTTT.

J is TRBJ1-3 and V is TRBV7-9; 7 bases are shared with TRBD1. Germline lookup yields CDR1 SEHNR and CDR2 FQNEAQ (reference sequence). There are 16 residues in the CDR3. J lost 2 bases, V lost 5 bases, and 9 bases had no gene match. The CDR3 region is CASSPLGQSTGNTIYF. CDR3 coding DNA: TGTGCCAGCAGCCCCCTGGGACAGTCGACTGGAAACACCATATATTTT.

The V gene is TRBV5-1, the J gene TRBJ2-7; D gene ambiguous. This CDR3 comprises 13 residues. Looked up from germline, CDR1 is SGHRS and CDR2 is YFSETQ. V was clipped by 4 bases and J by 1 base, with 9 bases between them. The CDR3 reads CASSTVLSYEQYF. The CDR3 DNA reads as TGCGCCAGCAGCACAGTTTTGTCCTACGAGCAGTACTTC.

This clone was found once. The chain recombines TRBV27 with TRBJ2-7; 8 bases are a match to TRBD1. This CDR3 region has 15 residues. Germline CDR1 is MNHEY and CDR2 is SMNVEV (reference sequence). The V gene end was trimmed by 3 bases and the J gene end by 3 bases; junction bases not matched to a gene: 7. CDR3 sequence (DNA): TGTGCCAGCAGTTTTAGTGACAGGGGCCACTACGAGCAGTACTTC. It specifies CASSFSDRGHYEQYF.

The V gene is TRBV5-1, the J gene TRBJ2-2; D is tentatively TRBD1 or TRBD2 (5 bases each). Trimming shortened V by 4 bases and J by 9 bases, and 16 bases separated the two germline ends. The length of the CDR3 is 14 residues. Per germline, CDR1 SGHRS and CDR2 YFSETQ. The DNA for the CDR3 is TGCGCCAGCAGCGTACTAGAGAAGGGGAGGGAGCTGTTTTTT. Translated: CASSVLEKGRELFF.

Written as DNA, the CDR3 is TGTGCCAGCAGCCGAATACTGACAGGGGGGAATGAAAAACTGTTTTTT. Translation gives CASSRILTGGNEKLFF. V is TRBV7-2 and J is TRBJ1-4; 9 bases fit TRBD1. The CDR3 is made up of 16 amino acids. The germline V gene has CDR1 SGHTA and CDR2 FQGNSA. Trimming at V came to 5 bases and at J to 5 bases, leaving 9 bases not matched to a gene.

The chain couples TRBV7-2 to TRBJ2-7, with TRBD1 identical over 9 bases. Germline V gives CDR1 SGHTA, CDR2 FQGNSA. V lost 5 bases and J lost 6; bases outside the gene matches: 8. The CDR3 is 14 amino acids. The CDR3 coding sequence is TGTGCCAGCAGCCCCCAGGGACAGGGCGGCGAGCAGTACTTC. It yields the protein CASSPQGQGGEQYF.

This chain's CDR3 is CASSVERGTGELFF. The CDR3 DNA follows: TGTGCCAGCAGCGTAGAAAGGGGCACCGGGGAGCTGTTTTTT. The chain has TRBV9 and TRBJ2-2, with D possibly matching TRBD1 (5 bases). The CDR3 runs 14 residues. The V end was cut by 0 bases, the J end by 4 bases, with 7 bases between. Germline V CDR1 and CDR2: SGDLS, YYNGEE.

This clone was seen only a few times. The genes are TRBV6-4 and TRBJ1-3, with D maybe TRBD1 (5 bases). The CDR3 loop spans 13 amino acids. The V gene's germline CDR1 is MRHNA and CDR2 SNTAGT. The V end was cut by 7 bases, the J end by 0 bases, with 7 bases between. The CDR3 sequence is CASKDSSGNTIYF. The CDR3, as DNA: TGTGCCAGCAAAGACAGCTCTGGAAACACCATATATTTT.

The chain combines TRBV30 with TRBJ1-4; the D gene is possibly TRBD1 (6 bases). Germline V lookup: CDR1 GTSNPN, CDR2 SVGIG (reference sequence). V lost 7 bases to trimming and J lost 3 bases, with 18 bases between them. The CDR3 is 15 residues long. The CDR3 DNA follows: TGTGCCTATGCGGGGGCGCGGGGAGCTAATGAAAAACTGTTTTTT. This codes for CAYAGARGANEKLFF.